This paragraph covers one TCR beta chain sequence. The clone's antigen remains unknown. No much larger clone exists at a distance of one base, and base qualities are not known. Sequences KGHSH (CDR1) and LQKENI (CDR2) are obtained from the germline V gene. Reading from cysteine to phenylalanine, the CDR3 counts 13 amino acids. Only the CDR3 DNA stays, 39 bases, in frame from base 1. V sheds 2 bases and J sheds 6 bases, leaving 11 bases between their ends. The sample is drawn from a study of blood T cell repertoires in COVID-19 (dated by TCRdb to 2018 to 2021). For the wider study: Samples covering the acute and convalescent phases of COVID-19 were provided by collaborators in the United States, Italy and Spain. The repertoires were released in a freely available public database intended as a resource for research on the immune response to SARS-CoV-2. The prospective study material was composed of cDNA or gDNA derived from T cells, B-cell-depleted T cells, or PBMCs. Deeply sampled blood TCRbeta repertoires from subjects exposed to, actively infected with, or recovered from COVID-19 were included in the dataset. The samples were drawn from the first 160 participants of the ongoing ImmuneRACE study and from 1,254 subjects provided by 6 global collaborators. The sample metadata nearly always contained a de-identified subject ID, COVID-19 status, age in years and sex. Where available, HLA class I and class II types were obtained from metadata supplied by the sample provider rather than from assay-based typing.

Each collaborating institution followed its own protocols to collect whole blood in K2EDTA tubes. Collaborator samples were shipped for TCRbeta analysis as frozen whole blood, isolated PBMCs, or DNA extracted from either sample type. General study outcomes and caveats: Clinical and demographic metadata were provided uncurated, with the amount varying by source and participant.

TCRbeta CDR3 regions were amplified from genomic DNA using the immunoSEQ Assay, a bias-controlled multiplex PCR. As for the original processing: The number of nucleated cells in each sample was estimated by amplification of reference gene primers within the assay. Sequence reads were collapsed and filtered to measure the absolute abundance of every unique TCRbeta CDR3 rearrangement. For each sample, productive Simpson clonality was calculated by taking the square root of Simpson's diversity index across productive rearrangements. Drawn from immuneACCESS, this table holds only the in-frame rearrangements with V and J called that TCRdb kept. Clones are partly lost; checked studies trace under half to an unresolved V gene and leave the rest unexplained. That table is the source of V, J and clone size, and D and trimming were worked out from the DNA. For this sample the table gives more than 150,000 clones, of which just over 85% were detected only once. The top ten clonotypes cover about 8.2% of the sample.

The sequence joins TRBV18 to TRBJ2-7; the D segment could be TRBD1, given 5 matching bases. What was sequenced was peripheral blood. This TCR was sampled from a man aged 55 to 70 with acute or convalescent COVID-19. The sequence in DNA is TGTGCCAGCTCACCAAACAGGATCTCCGAGCAGTACTTC. Its product reads: CASSPNRISEQYF.